This TCR beta chain was sequenced during a study of blood T cell repertoires in COVID-19. The overall study: Sample material is recorded as cDNA or gDNA derived from T cells, B-cell-depleted T cells, or PBMCs.

This table comes from immunoSEQ multiplex PCR, and its TCRdb copy is limited to in-frame clones, with some not included. The sample records over 200,000 clones, about 86% being singletons. The sample consisted of peripheral blood. The source is a woman in her forties or fifties with acute or convalescent COVID-19.

CDR3 residues: CASSLIQGETQYF. CDR3 coding DNA: TGTGCCAGCAGCTTAATACAGGGAGAGACCCAGTACTTC. V gene TRBV11-3 combines with J gene TRBJ2-5; tentatively, D is TRBD1 (6 bases). Deletions cut 2 bases from V and 4 bases from J, with 8 bases between. Germline V gene sequence: CDR1 SGHNT, CDR2 YENEEA. CDR3 length: 13 amino acids.